The 27 T cell receptor beta chains below all came from one sample that was sequenced in a study of T-cell reconstitution after alpha-beta-depleted transplantation in children. TCRbeta library preparation incorporated unique molecular identifiers. TCRdb called the PCR reads again in MiXCR, with one record for every CDR3 protein. The table lists 800,000 to 1,000,000 distinct CDR3 sequences, roughly 31% of them singletons, with roughly 27% in the top ten. This material consisted of PBMCs, mostly from graft donor cells, taken 360 days after TCRalphabeta/CD19-depleted stem cell transplant. Receptor source: a boy younger than two who had a stem cell transplant for SCID, so the T cells may come from the graft donor.

This clonotype was recorded many times. The chain recombines TRBV12-5 with TRBJ2-2; D is uncertain. The CDR3 is 12 residues long. V lost 6 bases and J 2 bases, leaving 4 bases between the germline ends. Looked up from germline, CDR1 is LGHNT and CDR2 is FRNRAP. The CDR3 is CASGSNTGELFF. The CDR3 DNA is TGTGCTAGTGGCAGTAACACCGGGGAGCTGTTTTTT. Drawing the rest from reference TRBV12-5 and TRBJ2-2, the complete variable domain is DARVTQTPRHKVTEMGQEVTMRCQPILGHNTVFWYRQTMMQGLELLAYFRNRAPLDDSGMPKDRFSAEMPDATLATLKIQPSEPRDSAVYFCASGSNTGELFFGEGSRLTVL.

The chain employs TRBV7-3 and TRBJ1-1; D remains unclear. Trimming removed 1 base from V and 2 bases from J, with 8 bases in between. The germline V gene encodes CDR1 SGHTA and CDR2 FQGTGA. This CDR3 has 14 amino acids. CDR3 DNA: TGTGCCAGCAGCTTAAATGGTGAAAACACTGAAGCTTTCTTT. This gives the protein CASSLNGENTEAFF.

This clonotype was observed a few times. The chain uses TRBV5-1 and TRBJ2-7, with D perhaps being TRBD1 or TRBD2 (6 bases each). Deletions cut 0 bases from V and 5 bases from J, with 12 bases between. This CDR3 is 14 amino acids long. Germline V gene lookup returns CDR1 SGHRS and CDR2 YFSETQ. Written as DNA, the CDR3 is TGCGCCAGCAGCTTGGTAGAGGGGGGAAACGAGCAGTACTTC. Amino acid sequence: CASSLVEGGNEQYF.

This clonotype has just a few counts. This rearrangement joins TRBV6-1 to TRBJ2-3; D is unclear. Germline-derived CDR1 and CDR2 are MNHNS and SASEGT. Trimming took 2 bases from V and 5 from J, leaving 11 bases between them. The CDR3 has 14 residues. This CDR3 reads CASSEYDSQDTQYF. Written as DNA, the CDR3 is TGTGCCAGCAGTGAATATGACTCACAAGATACGCAGTATTTT.

The chain combines TRBV13 with TRBJ1-5; D not resolved. CDR3 length: 13 residues. Trimming took off 5 bases at V and 9 bases at J, with 14 bases between the two ends. Germline V gene lookup returns CDR1 PRHDT and CDR2 FYEKMQ (reference sequence). The CDR3, as DNA: TGTGCCAGCAGCACCAGTCCCCTGGCGCCCCAGCATTTT. Its protein is CASSTSPLAPQHF.

The chain carries TRBV29-1 and TRBJ2-7; tentatively, D is TRBD1 (7 bases). This CDR3 comprises 14 residues. Germline V lookup: CDR1 SQVTM, CDR2 ANQGSEA. The V end lost 7 bases, the J end lost 2 bases, and 18 bases lay between the germline ends. The CDR3 here is CSARRDSPPYEQYF. CDR3 bases: TGCAGCGCCAGGCGGGACAGCCCCCCCTACGAGCAGTACTTC.

A few counts support this clonotype. This rearrangement joins TRBV2 to TRBJ2-2; TRBD2 matches at 7 bases. This CDR3 region has 15 residues. The germline gives CDR1 SNHLY, CDR2 FYNNEI. V shed 9 bases and J 4 bases; nucleotides not matched to a gene: 11. CDR3 nucleotides: TGTGCCAGTCTAACCGGGACTAAGGGCACCGGGGAGCTGTTTTTT. Its translation: CASLTGTKGTGELFF.

The sample holds a few counts of this clonotype. The chain has TRBV5-1 and TRBJ2-5; the D gene could be TRBD1 or TRBD2 (6 bases each). Germline V gives CDR1 SGHRS, CDR2 YFSETQ. V was cut by 4 bases and J by 5 bases, with 18 bases left in between. CDR3 length: 15 residues. CDR3 sequence (DNA): TGCGCCAGCAGCCCCGGCGGGGCAGGGGTGGAGACCCAGTACTTC. Amino acids: CASSPGGAGVETQYF.

This clonotype was seen only a few times. This chain joins TRBV4-1 and TRBJ2-1; D ambiguous. The length of the CDR3 is 13 residues. The germline V gene has CDR1 MGHRA and CDR2 YSYEKL. Trimming shortened V by 0 bases and J by 12 bases, and 12 bases separated the two germline ends. This CDR3 is CASSQDDERGQFF. In nucleotides, the CDR3 is TGCGCCAGCAGCCAAGATGACGAGAGAGGGCAGTTCTTC.

The genes are TRBV5-1 and TRBJ2-5, with D possibly being TRBD1 or TRBD2 (6 bases each). Germline V CDR1 and CDR2: SGHRS, YFSETQ. Trimming removed 4 bases from V and 7 bases from J, with 17 bases in between. The CDR3 loop spans 14 amino acids. The CDR3: CASSAGQRVGTQYF. In DNA, the CDR3 is TGCGCCAGCAGCGCCGGACAGCGGGTGGGGACCCAGTACTTC.

The CDR3 nucleotides read TGTGCCATCAGGGGAGTTGCCGGGGAGCTGTTTTTT. It encodes CAIRGVAGELFF. V and J are TRBV10-3 and TRBJ2-2, with D possibly matching TRBD2 (5 bases). The CDR3 consists of 12 residues. V lost 6 bases and J lost 6, with 8 bases in between. Germline assignment: CDR1 ENHRY and CDR2 SYGVKD.

This clonotype was seen a few times. The chain uses TRBV5-1 and TRBJ1-1; 8 positions match TRBD1. The CDR3 length is 17 residues. The ends lost 0 bases at V and 1 base at J; junction bases unmatched: 8. Germline-derived CDR1 and CDR2 are SGHRS and YFSETQ. The DNA of the CDR3 is TGCGCCAGCAGCTTGGCCCGGACAGGGCGTCGGAACACTGAAGCTTTCTTT. As protein: CASSLARTGRRNTEAFF.

This chain joins TRBV5-1 and TRBJ2-7, with TRBD1 matching 9 bases. This CDR3 contains 16 residues. CDR1 and CDR2 (germline): SGHRS, YFSETQ. J lost 5 bases, V lost 3 bases, and 12 bases had no gene match. CDR3 loop: CASSWGGTGFYDEQYF. The CDR3 DNA is TGCGCCAGCAGCTGGGGAGGGACAGGGTTTTACGACGAGCAGTACTTC.

This clonotype turned up a few times. CDR3 sequence: CASSARQGGDTQYF. DNA for the CDR3: TGTGCCAGCAGCGCTCGACAGGGGGGCGATACGCAGTATTTT. The rearrangement joins TRBV11-2 to TRBJ2-3; 9 nucleotides agree with TRBD1. The J segment lost 6 bases and the V segment lost 5 bases, leaving 6 bases of the junction unmatched. This CDR3 spans 14 amino acids. Germline V gene lookup returns CDR1 SGHAT and CDR2 FQNNGV.

This clonotype was seen more than once but under ten times. This chain links TRBV20-1 with TRBJ2-3, with 11 bases aligning to TRBD2. Looked up from germline, CDR1 is DFQATT and CDR2 is SNEGSKA (reference sequence). The CDR3 runs to 14 residues. Trimming removed 5 bases from V and 3 bases from J; junction bases left unmatched: 4. CDR3 loop: CSASTSGGTDTQYF. The CDR3 bases are TGCAGTGCTTCTACTAGCGGGGGAACAGATACGCAGTATTTT.

This sequence joins TRBV5-1 and TRBJ2-5; no reliable D call. V was pared by 0 bases and J by 2 bases, with 11 bases between. Germline V lookup: CDR1 SGHRS, CDR2 YFSETQ. This CDR3 spans 15 amino acids. CDR3 sequence (DNA): TGCGCCAGCAGCTTGGGAAATAACCCTCAAGAGACCCAGTACTTC. Its protein is CASSLGNNPQETQYF.

The rearrangement uses TRBV6-2 or TRBV6-3 and TRBJ2-3; D remains unclear. V lost 6 bases and J 2 bases, leaving 12 bases between the germline ends. Germline loops: CDR1 MNHEY, CDR2 SVGEGT. This CDR3 contains 14 residues. Here the CDR3 reads CASRNRGFTDTQYF. In nucleotides, the CDR3 is TGTGCCAGCAGGAACAGAGGTTTCACAGATACGCAGTATTTT.

Remarks on this clonotype: Given a much more abundant clone one base away, this may be a read error. This rearrangement joins TRBV9 to TRBJ2-3, with 7 bases matching TRBD1. V was pared by 2 bases and J by 1 base, with 1 base of the junction left unmatched. The CDR3 runs 14 residues. The germline gives CDR1 SGDLS, CDR2 YYNGEE. The CDR3 coding sequence is TGTGCCAGCAGCGTCGACAGGGGCACAGATACGCAGTATTTT. Its protein product is CASSVDRGTDTQYF.

The chain recombines TRBV5-5 with TRBJ2-3, with D perhaps TRBD1 or TRBD2 (6 bases each). Germline V CDR1 and CDR2: SGHKS, YYEKEE (reference sequence). The V gene lost 0 bases and the J gene lost 3 bases, with 17 bases spanning the gap. CDR3 length equals 17 residues. The CDR3 spells CASSLEPHRDLTDTQYF. CDR3 sequence (DNA): TGTGCCAGCAGCTTGGAACCCCACAGGGACTTGACAGATACGCAGTATTTT.

This clonotype came up once. The chain carries TRBV19 and TRBJ2-1; D tentatively reads TRBD1 or TRBD2 (5 bases each). Looked up from germline, CDR1 is LNHDA and CDR2 is SQIVND (reference sequence). The CDR3 covers 16 residues. V was trimmed by 5 bases and J by 4 bases, leaving 18 bases between them. CDR3 loop: CASSSIRDPSYNEQFF. CDR3 DNA sequence: TGTGCCAGTAGTTCCATACGGGACCCGAGTTACAATGAGCAGTTCTTC.

The table lists this clonotype with a few counts. The gene calls are TRBV20-1 and TRBJ2-7; D may match TRBD1 or TRBD2 (6 bases each). Germline CDR1 DFQATT, CDR2 SNEGSKA (reference sequence). The CDR3 loop spans 15 amino acids. V lost 1 base, J lost 4 bases, and 17 bases lay in between. For the CDR3, the DNA is TGCAGTGCTAGAGGGGGGCGGAGGGGATGGTACGAGCAGTACTTC. As protein: CSARGGRRGWYEQYF.

The gene calls are TRBV20-1 and TRBJ2-4; 11 bases are a match to TRBD2. Germline V gene sequence: CDR1 DFQATT, CDR2 SNEGSKA (reference sequence). This CDR3 region has 15 residues. With 6 bases clipped from V and 1 base from J, the junction kept 5 bases outside the gene matches. The CDR3 sequence: CSAVRTSGAKNIQYF. CDR3 nucleotides: TGCAGTGCCGTACGGACTAGCGGGGCCAAAAACATTCAGTACTTC.

V and J are TRBV10-3 and TRBJ1-6, with a tentative D call TRBD1 (5 bases). From germline, CDR1 is ENHRY and CDR2 SYGVKD. The CDR3 has 17 amino acids. V was trimmed by 2 bases and J by 2 bases, leaving 13 bases between them. CDR3 in amino acids: CAISEESPDTYNSPLHF. The CDR3, as DNA: TGTGCCATCAGTGAGGAAAGCCCGGACACCTATAATTCACCCCTCCACTTT.

The chain joins TRBV7-8 to TRBJ2-2; D possibly corresponds to TRBD1 (5 bases). CDR3 length equals 15 residues. V was shortened by 4 bases and J by 5 bases, with 14 bases between the two germline ends. Germline CDR1 reads SGHVS; CDR2 reads FQNEAQ. CDR3 in amino acids: CASSSVGRITGELFF. CDR3 DNA sequence: TGTGCCAGCAGCTCGGTGGGGCGTATAACCGGGGAGCTGTTTTTT. The whole variable domain, filled in from reference TRBV7-8 and TRBJ2-2, reads GAGVSQSPRYKVAKRGQDVALRCDPISGHVSLFWYQQALGQGPEFLTYFQNEAQLDKSGLPSDRFFAERPEGSVSTLKIQRTQQEDSAVYLCASSSVGRITGELFFGEGSRLTVL.

The chain links TRBV3-1 to TRBJ2-5; 11 bases are a match to TRBD2. Losses at the gene ends were 5 bases for V and 5 bases for J; bases not matched to a gene: 10. CDR3 length equals 16 residues. In germline, CDR1 is LGHDT, CDR2 YNNKEL (reference sequence). The CDR3 coding sequence is TGTGCCAGCAGCTCCCTACTAGCGGGAGCCTTGGAGACCCAGTACTTC. Amino acid sequence: CASSSLLAGALETQYF.

This clonotype was observed a handful of times. V and J are TRBV5-1 and TRBJ1-1; D unclear. The CDR3 is 15 residues long. Between the trimmed V and J ends, which lost 4 bases and 0 bases, there was a span of 13 bases. Looked up from germline, CDR1 is SGHRS and CDR2 is YFSETQ. This chain's CDR3 is CASSPASGLNTEAFF. The CDR3 DNA reads TGCGCCAGCAGCCCGGCCAGCGGGCTGAACACTGAAGCTTTCTTT. Full variable domain (missing parts from reference TRBV5-1 and TRBJ1-1): KAGVTQTPRYLIKTRGQQVTLSCSPISGHRSVSWYQQTPGQGLQFLFEYFSETQRNKGNFPGRFSGRQFSNSRSEMNVSTLELGDSALYLCASSPASGLNTEAFFGQGTRLTVV.

The CDR3 spells CASSLGVVATGPSRNTEAFF. In DNA, the CDR3 is TGTGCCAGCAGCTTAGGGGTAGTTGCGACAGGGCCCAGTCGGAACACTGAAGCTTTCTTT. The rearrangement links TRBV11-1 to TRBJ1-1; 7 bases are a match to TRBD1. The CDR3 extends over 20 amino acids. The V gene's germline CDR1 is SGHAT and CDR2 FQDESV (reference sequence). With 1 base clipped from V and 1 base from J, the junction kept 18 bases outside the gene matches.